The 14 T cell receptor beta chains in this list originate from one sample, sequenced in a study of T cells of healthy individuals. TCRdb fed the 5' RACE reads into MiXCR, producing one record per CDR3 protein. Among more than 85,000 distinct CDR3 sequences listed, 17% were seen once. The source is a human donor in good health.

The CDR3 loop reads CASSPDINPYNEQFF. The CDR3 DNA reads TGTGCCAGCAGCCCAGACATTAACCCTTACAATGAGCAGTTCTTC. The V and J genes are TRBV6-1 and TRBJ2-1; no clear D gene. Trimming left V 6 bases short and J 4 bases short, with 16 bases between. Germline CDR1 and CDR2: MNHNS and SASEGT. CDR3 length: 15 residues.

The chain carries TRBV20-1 and TRBJ2-2; 12 bases are a match to TRBD2. Germline-derived CDR1 and CDR2 are DFQATT and SNEGSKA (reference sequence). V dropped 0 bases and J dropped 0; count of bases not matched to a gene: 5. This CDR3 spans 18 amino acids. The CDR3 region is CSARDPSGRAANTGELFF. The DNA of the CDR3 is TGCAGTGCTAGAGATCCTAGCGGGAGGGCCGCGAACACCGGGGAGCTGTTTTTT.

The CDR3 loop reads CASSGSRPNTEAFF. In DNA, the CDR3 is TGCGCCAGCAGCGGGAGCAGGCCGAACACTGAAGCTTTCTTT. V and J are TRBV5-1 and TRBJ1-1, with D uncertain. Germline V gene sequence: CDR1 SGHRS, CDR2 YFSETQ. CDR3 length equals 14 residues. V was cut by 4 bases and J by 1 base, with 11 bases left in between.

The chain links TRBV20-1 to TRBJ1-1; TRBD1 is a possible D gene (5 bases). The CDR3 runs 13 residues. Germline-derived CDR1 and CDR2 are DFQATT and SNEGSKA (reference sequence). The V and J ends lost 5 bases and 4 bases respectively, with 14 bases between them. The CDR3 sequence: CSAQVGVRTEAFF. In DNA, the CDR3 is TGCAGTGCTCAGGTGGGGGTGCGCACTGAAGCTTTCTTT.

This clonotype was seen more than once but under ten times. CDR3 coding DNA: TGTGCCAGCAGTCGCCTGAACAAACAGATTCCGGGGACCGGGGAGCTGTTTTTT. Protein sequence: CASSRLNKQIPGTGELFF. The rearrangement links TRBV28 to TRBJ2-2; a possible D gene is TRBD2 (5 bases). V dropped 5 bases and J dropped 5 bases, with 24 bases sitting between them. There are 18 residues in the CDR3. The V gene's germline CDR1 is MDHEN and CDR2 SYDVKM.

The gene calls are TRBV28 and TRBJ2-3; 12 nucleotides line up with TRBD2. Germline CDR1 and CDR2: MDHEN and SYDVKM. With 4 bases clipped from V and 5 bases from J, the junction kept 7 bases outside the gene matches. CDR3 size: 16 residues. CDR3 in DNA: TGTGCCAGCAGTTCCCCTAGCGGGGGGGCCAGAGATACGCAGTATTTT. Translating it yields CASSSPSGGARDTQYF.

This clonotype was seen a handful of times. The chain uses TRBV6-2 or TRBV6-3 and TRBJ2-1; no clear D. The CDR3 totals 13 residues. Trimming pared 8 bases from V and 7 bases from J, leaving 15 bases between. Germline-derived CDR1 and CDR2 are MNHEY and SVGEGT. As DNA, the CDR3 is TGTGCCAGCCGCCCCCCAAATGGAAATGAGCAGTTCTTC. It encodes CASRPPNGNEQFF.

The chain joins TRBV7-6 to TRBJ2-2; no definite D call. The CDR3 totals 16 residues. V dropped 8 bases and J dropped 2 bases, with 18 bases sitting between them. CDR1 SGHVS and CDR2 FNYEAQ come from the germline V gene. CDR3 sequence: CASSPSPQVNTGELFF. The CDR3 bases are TGTGCCAGCTCTCCTTCCCCTCAGGTTAACACCGGGGAGCTGTTTTTT. Combining the CDR3 with reference TRBV7-6 and TRBJ2-2 gives the whole variable domain GAGVSQSPRYKVTKRGQDVALRCDPISGHVSLYWYRQALGQGPEFLTYFNYEAQQDKSGLPNDRFSAERPEGSISTLTIQRTEQRDSAMYRCASSPSPQVNTGELFFGEGSRLTVL.

There are many counts of this clonotype. The chain has TRBV6-5 and TRBJ1-4, with 7 nucleotides matching TRBD1. CDR1 MNHEY and CDR2 SVGAGI come from the germline V gene. The CDR3 sequence is 14 residues long. The J segment lost 8 bases and the V segment lost 4 bases, leaving 7 bases of the junction unmatched. The CDR3 region is CASSFTGVGEKLFF. CDR3 DNA: TGTGCCAGCAGTTTTACAGGGGTCGGGGAAAAACTGTTTTTT.

The CDR3 DNA reads TGTGCCAGCAGCGTAGTTCCAGACGCGAACACCGGGGAGCTGTTTTTT. Amino acids: CASSVVPDANTGELFF. The V call is TRBV9, the J call TRBJ2-2; no clear D. V shed 0 bases and J shed 0 bases, with 9 bases lying between them. Germline V gene data show CDR1 as SGDLS and CDR2 as YYNGEE. The CDR3 totals 16 residues.

V usage is TRBV28 and J usage is TRBJ2-5; the match to TRBD2 covers 7 bases. The CDR3 extends over 15 amino acids. J gave up 3 bases and V 3 bases, and 7 bases lay outside the gene matches. The germline gives CDR1 MDHEN, CDR2 SYDVKM. The CDR3 DNA reads TGTGCCAGCAGTTTTACGGGACTATCCAAAGAGACCCAGTACTTC. Translated, it gives CASSFTGLSKETQYF.

This clonotype showed up just once. The chain employs TRBV7-2 and TRBJ2-2, with 7 bases lining up with TRBD1. The CDR3 contains 15 residues. Trimming removed 7 bases from V and 5 bases from J; junction bases left unmatched: 10. Germline-derived CDR1 and CDR2 are SGHTA and FQGNSA. CDR3 coding DNA: TGTGCCAGCACAAGGGACCTGACAGGGACCGGGGAGCTGTTTTTT. Protein sequence: CASTRDLTGTGELFF.

The J gene is TRBJ2-7, the V gene TRBV9; the match to TRBD1 covers 7 bases. The CDR3 covers 13 residues. V was clipped by 1 base and J by 3 bases; unmatched bases: 1. From germline, CDR1 is SGDLS and CDR2 YYNGEE. This CDR3 is CASSVTGDYEQYF. CDR3 DNA sequence: TGTGCCAGCAGCGTAACAGGGGACTACGAGCAGTACTTC.

This clonotype was counted a few times. The chain is built from TRBV3-1 and TRBJ2-1; D perhaps matches TRBD2 (6 bases). The CDR3 length is 14 residues. Per the germline V gene, CDR1 is LGHDT and CDR2 is YNNKEL (reference sequence). V dropped 5 bases and J dropped 4 bases, with 12 bases sitting between them. The DNA for the CDR3 is TGTGCCAGCAGCACCGGGACTCTTTACAATGAGCAGTTCTTC. It yields the protein CASSTGTLYNEQFF.